The rows below give T cell receptor beta chains drawn from one sample of a study of beta chain features in type 1 diabetes. Method: immunoSEQ multiplex PCR; TCRdb's copy keeps in-frame clones and lacks some. Altogether a few hundred thousand clones are present, roughly a fifth being singletons, with the ten largest covering approximately 0.043%. Specimen: naive CD4+ T cells from blood. The receptor set was obtained from a woman under 30 in good health. CDR3s include the opening cysteine and the closing phenylalanine or tryptophan. A D gene is named only where the DNA matches it firmly.

d_gene: TRBD2; v_gene: TRBV30; CDR3aa: CAWKTRDYYNEQFF
d_gene: TRBD2; v_gene: TRBV12-5; CDR3aa: CASGFSVMAGVNEQFF
d_gene: TRBD1; v_gene: TRBV7-9; CDR3aa: CASLDRASDTQYF
d_gene: -; v_gene: TRBV10-3; CDR3aa: CAISDSAGGEQFF
d_gene: -; v_gene: TRBV12-5; CDR3aa: CASGFSYGGEQYF
d_gene: -; v_gene: TRBV14; CDR3aa: CASSLLGGDTQYF
d_gene: -; v_gene: TRBV30; CDR3aa: CAWSGAPLSSYNEQFF
d_gene: -; v_gene: TRBV5-1; CDR3aa: CASSGRGSSYEQYF
d_gene: TRBD1; v_gene: TRBV19; CDR3aa: CASSDSGQGNIQYF
d_gene: -; v_gene: TRBV10-3; CDR3aa: CAISGGELRNEQFF
d_gene: TRBD1; v_gene: TRBV6-7; CDR3aa: CASSYPDRGYEQYF
d_gene: TRBD2; v_gene: TRBV5-4; CDR3aa: CASSSRTSGGRSSGANVLTF
d_gene: -; v_gene: TRBV6-5; CDR3aa: CASKRAGRAPYEQYF
d_gene: -; v_gene: TRBV9; CDR3aa: CASSVSENSNTEAFF
d_gene: TRBD2; v_gene: TRBV7-9; CDR3aa: CASSLREGDSYEQYF
d_gene: -; v_gene: TRBV29-1; CDR3aa: CSVEVAGSGSNQPQHF
d_gene: TRBD2; v_gene: TRBV19; CDR3aa: CASSAQTGTSGIYNEQFF
d_gene: TRBD2; v_gene: TRBV5-1; CDR3aa: CASIAGPSGANVLTF
d_gene: -; v_gene: TRBV5-1; CDR3aa: CASSLGTWRAHNEQFF
d_gene: -; v_gene: TRBV5-1; CDR3aa: CASSLSSTDTQYF
d_gene: TRBD1; v_gene: TRBV7-9; CDR3aa: CASSPRRQGHGYTF
d_gene: -; v_gene: TRBV4-1; CDR3aa: CASSPLGLLTDTQYF
d_gene: -; v_gene: TRBV28; CDR3aa: CASIHRDNSYEQYF
d_gene: -; v_gene: TRBV27; CDR3aa: CASSKPGVGTEAFF
d_gene: -; v_gene: TRBV30; CDR3aa: CALVQGGGMDYGYTF
d_gene: TRBD1; v_gene: TRBV11-2; CDR3aa: CASSSIQGRGTEAFF
d_gene: -; v_gene: TRBV7-2; CDR3aa: CASSLSGIRDSPLHF
d_gene: -; v_gene: TRBV12-5; CDR3aa: CASARSGVGEQFF
d_gene: -; v_gene: TRBV7-9; CDR3aa: CASSQDNEKLFF
d_gene: -; v_gene: TRBV7-8; CDR3aa: CASSLVRLGAGDGYTF
d_gene: -; v_gene: TRBV4-1; CDR3aa: CASSQGQAYTGELFF
d_gene: -; v_gene: TRBV7-3; CDR3aa: CASSPSVNTEAFF
d_gene: -; v_gene: TRBV7-2; CDR3aa: CASSLNSPGVSRTIYF
d_gene: TRBD2; v_gene: TRBV29-1; CDR3aa: CSVVAGGPSYNEQFF
d_gene: -; v_gene: TRBV29-1; CDR3aa: CSVESTRGTQYF
d_gene: -; v_gene: TRBV6-1; CDR3aa: CASSVQGWQPQHF
d_gene: TRBD1; v_gene: TRBV29-1; CDR3aa: CSVLSRDRGEKLFF
d_gene: TRBD2; v_gene: TRBV7-2; CDR3aa: CASSPSPRLAGRELFF